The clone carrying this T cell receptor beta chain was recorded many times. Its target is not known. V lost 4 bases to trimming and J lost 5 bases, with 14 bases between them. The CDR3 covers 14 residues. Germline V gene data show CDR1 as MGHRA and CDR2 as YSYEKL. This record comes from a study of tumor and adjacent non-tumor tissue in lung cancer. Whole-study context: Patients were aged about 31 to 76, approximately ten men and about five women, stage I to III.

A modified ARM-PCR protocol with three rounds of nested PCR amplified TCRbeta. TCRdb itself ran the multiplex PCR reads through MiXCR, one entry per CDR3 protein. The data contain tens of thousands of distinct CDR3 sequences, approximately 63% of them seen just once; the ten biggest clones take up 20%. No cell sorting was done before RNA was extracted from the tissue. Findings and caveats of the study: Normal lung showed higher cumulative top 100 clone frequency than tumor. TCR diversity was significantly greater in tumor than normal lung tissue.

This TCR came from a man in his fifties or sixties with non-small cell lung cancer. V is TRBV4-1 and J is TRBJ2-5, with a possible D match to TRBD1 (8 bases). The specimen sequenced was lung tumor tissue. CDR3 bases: TGCGCCAGCAGCCGCGGACAGGGAGGGGAGACCCAGTACTTC. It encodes CASSRGQGGETQYF.